What follows is one TCR beta chain and its context. The V gene end was trimmed by 6 bases and the J gene end by 3 bases; junction bases not matched to a gene: 10. This CDR3 is 15 amino acids long. Germline-derived CDR1 and CDR2 are SQVTM and ANQGSEA. The entry originates in a study of control samples from healthy donors and cancer patients. TCRdb's table, derived via immunoSEQ multiplex PCR, lists solely in-frame clones and lacks some. Here the sample spans 350,000 to 450,000 clones, around 90% being singletons. Input material: PBMCs. The TCR sequence derives from a man aged 35 to 55 with head and neck cancer. This rearrangement joins TRBV29-1 to TRBJ1-4; 7 nucleotides match TRBD1. The CDR3 reads CSVRLTGQSNEKLFF. CDR3 in DNA: TGCAGCGTGAGACTGACAGGGCAGTCTAATGAAAAACTGTTTTTT. Full variable domain (outside the CDR3, taken from reference TRBV29-1 and TRBJ1-4): SAVISQKPSRDICQRGTSLTIQCQVDSQVTMMFWYRQQPGQSLTLIATANQGSEATYESGFVIDKFPISRPNLTFSTLTVSNMSPEDSSIYLCSVRLTGQSNEKLFFGSGTQLSVL.